Given below is one T cell receptor beta chain in context. The CDR3 loop spans 15 amino acids. Germline CDR1 is SGHTA and CDR2 is FQGNSA. This entry belongs to a study of cytomegalovirus exposure and HLA in healthy donors. PCR employed 60 Vbeta and 13 Jbeta primers. Sequencing was performed with immunoSEQ multiplex PCR; in TCRdb, only in-frame clones are kept and a portion is missing. Among some 180,000 clones, 78% were seen once, and the ten largest hold around 2.6%. This TCR derives from a female donor in good health and CMV-seronegative. Source material: PBMCs. The V gene is TRBV7-2, the J gene TRBJ2-5, with D perhaps TRBD2 (6 bases). The J call may be mistaken, given a closer DNA end match to TRBJ2-7. The CDR3 DNA sequence: TGTGCCAGCAGCTTAGACGGCGGGGCCCGGTTCGAGCAGTACTTC. Translating gives CASSLDGGARFEQYF.